This T cell receptor beta chain is drawn from a study of blood T cell repertoires in COVID-19. Study context: Italy, Spain and the United States were the sources of the convalescent and acute COVID-19 samples.

The V and J ends lost 4 bases and 16 bases respectively, with 11 bases between them. Germline loops: CDR1 LGHNA, CDR2 YSLEER. The CDR3 covers 10 residues. Source study methods: Quantification of nucleated cells was approximated via reference gene primer amplification. The repertoire was sequenced with immunoSEQ multiplex PCR; TCRdb's copy has only in-frame clones and lacks some. V and J calls and clone size come straight from that table; D and trimming were deduced from the DNA. The sample lists about 230,000 clones; 89% were seen once. Study members were between 18 and 89 years old and lived in 20 to 30 US regions. Cohort assignment relied on participant-reported clinical history.

The sample taken for sequencing was PBMCs or T cells enriched from blood (not recorded which). The receptor's source is a woman in her 30s with acute COVID-19. The chain carries TRBV4-3 and TRBJ2-1; D is unresolved. CDR3 coding DNA: TGCGCCAGCAGCCTAGAGGCGGTTTTCTTC. As protein: CASSLEAVFF.